This T cell receptor beta chain comes out of a study of CD4 and CD8 cells across lung adenocarcinoma regions. By share, this clonotype ranks as large. Samples came from patients with localized non-small cell lung adenocarcinoma. The germline gives CDR1 MNHEY, CDR2 SVGAGI. The CDR3 is made up of 13 amino acids. Trimming shortened V by 0 bases and J by 9 bases, and 9 bases separated the two germline ends. TCRdb re-called the PCR reads with MiXCR, one entry per CDR3 protein. The data show about 19,000 distinct CDR3 sequences, roughly 50% seen once. What was sequenced was CD4+ T cells from the margin of a lung tumor. This chain uses TRBV6-5 with TRBJ2-1; maybe TRBD1 (6 bases). The sequence came from a male donor with lung adenocarcinoma. The CD4 and CD8 labels of this study may be unreliable. CDR3 coding DNA: TGTGCCAGCAGTTACTCCCAGGGGCTTGAGCAGTTCTTC. Its translation: CASSYSQGLEQFF.